This T cell receptor beta chain was sequenced for a study of shared clonotypes between healthy human individuals. Study-wide results and caveats: Rarefaction indicated that sorted-subset sequencing remained incomplete although depth was large. How much donors shared clonotypes was expected to be affected by sequencing depth. Naive subsets generally exceeded memory subsets in estimated richness. Lower generation probabilities were found for non-shared clonotypes than for those shared by all four donors.

Naive CD8 cells comprised CD45RO-negative, CCR7-positively selected cells, excluding terminally differentiated effector memory CD45RA+ cells. TCRdb's table, derived via immunoSEQ multiplex PCR, lists solely in-frame clones and lacks some. This table has 630,000 or so clones, nearly 98% appearing once. The germline V gene has CDR1 SGHAT and CDR2 FQNNGV. The CDR3 consists of 13 residues. Trimming left V 5 bases short and J 6 bases short, with 14 bases between. About this clone itself: Its target is unknown.

This clonotype was obtained from a man between 25 and 39 years old in good health. The source material was naive CD8+ T cells sorted from blood. The genes are TRBV11-2 and TRBJ2-7; D perhaps matches TRBD2 (5 bases). This CDR3 is CASSVPGISEQYF. The CDR3 region has the DNA TGTGCCAGCAGCGTCCCCGGGATATCCGAGCAGTACTTC. Combining the CDR3 with reference TRBV11-2 and TRBJ2-7 gives the whole variable domain EAGVAQSPRYKIIEKRQSVAFWCNPISGHATLYWYQQILGQGPKLLIQFQNNGVVDDSQLPKDRFSAERLKGVDSTLKIQPAKLEDSAVYLCASSVPGISEQYFGPGTRLTVT.